Listed here is a single T cell receptor (beta chain). This clone has just a few counts. There is no known antigen for this receptor. Per-base qualities were not stored, and no clone one base away is much larger. Library prep was done by the immunoSEQ multiplex PCR assay. This immuneACCESS table, as held by TCRdb, lists in-frame sequences with V and J called but not all clones. Of the missing ones, under half trace to an unresolved V gene in checked studies; the others have no known cause. Across this sample there are 25,000 or so clones, with 75% to 80% seen only once. Around 3.7% of the sample lies in the top ten. Relative to germline, V is missing 7 bases and J is missing 6 bases, with 8 bases of the junction outside any gene match. CDR3 length: 14 amino acids, cysteine to phenylalanine. Solely the CDR3 DNA is kept, with 42 bases framed from the first base. The germline V gene gives CDR1 as SQVTM and CDR2 as ANQGSEA.

Memory CD4+ T cells were sorted ex vivo from peripheral blood of narcolepsy patients and healthy controls for TCR Vbeta sequencing. This specimen comes from a study of T cells in narcolepsy (dated by TCRdb to 2017 to 2018). Background for the entire study: The study enrolled patients with narcolepsy type 1 or type 2 (NT1, NT2) together with healthy control donors. To look for autoreactive T cells in narcolepsy patients that target self-antigens of hypocretin neurons (hypocretin, TRIB2), the study used TCR Vbeta sequencing to follow clonotypes in blood and CSF.

What the research found in general, with its limitations: Numbers of sequenced blood memory CD4+ clonotypes were comparable, averaging approximately 38,000 in patients and approximately 34,000 in controls. Autoreactive clonotypes were reported to be detected serially in the blood of the same patients and of different patients, but not in the blood of healthy controls. Plots comparing CSF and blood CD4+ T cell clonotypes from the same patient highlighted HCRT-specific and TRIB2-specific autoreactive clonotypes. No sequences matching autoreactive T cell clones were contained in some blood memory CD4+ repertoires from patients and controls.

Here the chain combines TRBV29-1 and TRBJ2-7, and 14 junctional nucleotides match TRBD2. Sequencing was carried out using CD45RA- memory CD4+ T cells from PBMCs. The intended sense of this specimen's cell subset or site label: memory T cells sorted ex vivo from peripheral blood. The TCR sequence derives from a human donor with narcolepsy. CDR3 region: CSARLAGGPVEQYF. The DNA is as follows: TGCAGCGCAAGACTAGCGGGGGGGCCGGTCGAGCAGTACTTC.